This TCR beta chain was captured in a study of long-term antiretroviral therapy in people with HIV. Cryopreserved PBMC numbered 1-10 million per sample before DNA extraction. The CDR3 is made up of 13 amino acids. Trimming left V 7 bases short and J 1 base short, with 10 bases between. Germline-derived CDR1 and CDR2 are LNHNV and YYDKDF (reference sequence). The libraries were made with immunoSEQ v3.0 at survey level. Libraries were prepared by immunoSEQ multiplex PCR; TCRdb keeps only in-frame clonotypes and omits some of them. The sample lists about 22,000 clones; 85% to 90% were seen once. This material consisted of unsorted PBMCs, taken 1.8 years before starting antiretroviral therapy. The V call is TRBV15, the J call TRBJ1-1; the D gene is possibly TRBD1 (6 bases). The sequence derives from a woman between 25 and 40 years old with HIV. Written as DNA, the CDR3 is TGTGCCACCACGGGGGCCAGGAACACTGAAGCTTTCTTT. Translated: CATTGARNTEAFF.